This TCR beta chain derives from a study of Graves' ophthalmopathy and Graves' hyperthyroidism. Study-wide context: If no ophthalmopathy appeared within 18 months of follow-up, hyperthyroidism was termed stable.

Of note for this clonotype: Its target is unknown.

Enrollment excluded any patients with other autoimmune diseases, uncontrolled infections, pregnancy or lactation. Establishment of the diagnosis relied upon clinical symptoms, serum thyroxine, TRAb, thyroid ultrasound and orbital computed tomography. Study observations and caveats: Blood repertoires reportedly contained most expanded thyroid clonotypes above 0.001 frequency.

Investigators amplified TCR beta CDR3 regions from RNA transcripts. HTBI primers were employed in first-round RT-PCR, then a second-round multiplex PCR followed. MiXCR, run by TCRdb on the multiplex PCR reads, gives a single entry per CDR3 protein. Of about 1.2 million distinct CDR3 sequences detected, around a third appear once; the ten largest clones hold approximately 10%. The V gene lost 6 bases and the J gene lost 4 bases, with 12 bases spanning the gap. The CDR3 loop spans 13 amino acids. Germline V lookup: CDR1 MNHEY, CDR2 SVGAGI. The TCR sequence derives from an adult man with Graves' hyperthyroidism. Input material: peripheral blood or thyroid tissue (not recorded which). The V call is TRBV6-5, the J call TRBJ2-5; D unresolved. The CDR3 nucleotides read TGTGCCAGCAGGACGGTGGGCCCAGAGACCCAGTACTTC. This encodes CASRTVGPETQYF.